One and the same sample provided the 21 T cell receptor beta chains below, sequenced in a study of cytomegalovirus exposure and HLA in healthy donors. PCR was performed using 60 Vbeta and 13 Jbeta primers. Clones were read by immunoSEQ multiplex PCR, and TCRdb kept only the in-frame ones, dropping some. The sample consists of about 190,000 clones, roughly 77% of them appearing once. The sample was PBMCs. These TCRs come from a woman in her twenties or thirties in good health and CMV-seropositive.

CDR3 sequence reads: CARSLGTGSSGANVLTF. CDR3 nucleotide sequence: TGTGCCAGAAGCTTGGGGACAGGGAGCTCTGGGGCCAACGTCCTGACTTTC. The chain carries TRBV5-3 and TRBJ2-6, with 8 bases aligning to TRBD1. TRBV5-3 qualifies as an ORF whose function is uncertain. The J segment lost 0 bases and the V segment lost 0 bases, leaving 2 bases of the junction unmatched. CDR3 length: 17 residues.

The J gene is TRBJ2-7, the V gene TRBV13; D remains ambiguous. V was cut by 4 bases and J by 7 bases, with 8 bases left in between. CDR1 and CDR2 (germline): PRHDT, FYEKMQ (reference sequence). CDR3 length: 11 amino acids. CDR3 sequence (DNA): TGTGCCAGCAGCTCCTCCCGGGAGCAGTACTTC. Protein: CASSSSREQYF.

The chain carries TRBV6-5 and TRBJ2-7; 11 nucleotides match TRBD2. This CDR3 has 15 amino acids. Germline-derived CDR1 and CDR2 are MNHEY and SVGAGI. After removal of 2 bases from V and 4 bases from J, the junction contained 4 bases not matched to a gene. CDR3 residues: CASSYGGTSGYEQYF. CDR3 nucleotides: TGTGCCAGCAGTTACGGAGGGACTAGCGGATACGAGCAGTACTTC.

The chain recombines TRBV28 with TRBJ1-5, with D uncertain. The CDR3 consists of 14 residues. V was shortened by 3 bases and J by 1 base, with 7 bases between the two germline ends. Germline values: CDR1 MDHEN, CDR2 SYDVKM. In nucleotides, the CDR3 is TGTGCCAGCAGTTTTCGGGGAAGCAATCAGCCCCAGCATTTT. Translating gives CASSFRGSNQPQHF.

Only a few counts were recorded for this clone. This rearrangement joins TRBV5-1 to TRBJ2-3, with D perhaps matching TRBD2 (6 bases). Per germline, CDR1 SGHRS and CDR2 YFSETQ. The CDR3 covers 15 residues. Between the trimmed V and J ends, which lost 2 bases and 6 bases, there was a span of 16 bases. The DNA for the CDR3 is TGCGCCAGCAGCTTTGGGCGGGGTGTGAGGGATACGCAGTATTTT. Protein product: CASSFGRGVRDTQYF.

CDR3 loop: CASSMGQALDNEKLFF. Written as DNA, the CDR3 is TGTGCCAGTAGTATGGGACAGGCATTGGATAATGAAAAACTGTTTTTT. V is TRBV19 and J is TRBJ1-4; 8 nucleotides match TRBD1. CDR3 length equals 16 residues. CDR1 is LNHDA, CDR2 SQIVND, per germline (reference sequence). J was trimmed by 4 bases and V by 3 bases; bases with no gene match: 7.

This clone has at least ten counts. At one end, the junction sequence differs from germline, possibly due to a read error. V usage is TRBV6-1 and J usage is TRBJ2-5, with 8 bases that match TRBD2. The CDR3 has 14 amino acids. Looked up from germline, CDR1 is MNHNS and CDR2 is SASEGT. This chain's CDR3 is CATSPGLVQETQYF. The CDR3, as DNA: TGTGCCACCAGTCCGGGACTAGTACAAGAGACCCAGTACTTC.

The J gene is TRBJ1-2, the V gene TRBV7-2, with TRBD1 identical over 7 bases. This CDR3 region has 14 residues. After removal of 3 bases from V and 7 bases from J, the junction contained 8 bases not matched to a gene. Germline CDR1 SGHTA, CDR2 FQGNSA. The CDR3 sequence: CASSFPTGTGGYTF. In DNA form, the CDR3 reads TGTGCCAGCAGCTTTCCGACAGGGACTGGTGGCTACACCTTC.

This sequence joins TRBV19 and TRBJ1-1; TRBD1 aligns across 7 bases. The CDR3 extends over 13 amino acids. The ends lost 3 bases at V and 7 bases at J; junction bases unmatched: 5. Per germline, CDR1 LNHDA and CDR2 SQIVND (reference sequence). The CDR3 sequence is CASSIWQGVEAFF. CDR3 sequence (DNA): TGTGCCAGTAGTATTTGGCAGGGGGTTGAAGCTTTCTTT. The full variable domain, completed using reference TRBV19 and TRBJ1-1, is DGGITQSPKYLFRKEGQNVTLSCEQNLNHDAMYWYRQDPGQGLRLIYYSQIVNDFQKGDIAEGYSVSREKKESFPLTVTSAQKNPTAFYLCASSIWQGVEAFFGQGTRLTVV.

This rearrangement joins TRBV19 to TRBJ2-1; weak D call: TRBD1 (6 bases). Germline CDR1 and CDR2: LNHDA and SQIVND (reference sequence). V gave up 5 bases and J gave up 4 bases, with 9 bases separating them. The CDR3 runs 13 residues. CDR3 sequence: CASSLDSYNEQFF. In DNA, the CDR3 is TGTGCCAGTAGTTTGGACAGTTACAATGAGCAGTTCTTC.

The chain is built from TRBV28 and TRBJ2-2, with 8 bases fitting TRBD1. The CDR3 has 13 amino acids. V lost 11 bases and J lost 6; bases outside the gene matches: 8. The V gene's germline CDR1 is MDHEN and CDR2 SYDVKM. DNA for the CDR3: TGTGCCCTTGGGACAGGAGGGTCCGGGGAGCTGTTTTTT. This gives the protein CALGTGGSGELFF. Together with reference TRBV28 and TRBJ2-2, the CDR3 gives the full variable domain: DVKVTQSSRYLVKRTGEKVFLECVQDMDHENMFWYRQDPGLGLRLIYFSYDVKMKEKGDIPEGYSVSREKKERFSLILESASTNQTSMYLCALGTGGSGELFFGEGSRLTVL.

This clone showed up just a few times. V usage is TRBV7-9 and J usage is TRBJ1-2; 7 bases are a match to TRBD1. The length of the CDR3 is 14 residues. J was trimmed by 5 bases and V by 7 bases; bases with no gene match: 10. The germline CDR1 and CDR2 sequences are SEHNR and FQNEAQ (reference sequence). In DNA form, the CDR3 reads TGTGCCAGCACGGAGGGGGCATCGGGTTATGGCTACACCTTC. Protein: CASTEGASGYGYTF.

The rearrangement links TRBV7-9 to TRBJ2-3, with TRBD1 as a possible D gene (5 bases). The V end lost 4 bases, the J end lost 5 bases, and 19 bases lay between the germline ends. The CDR3 consists of 16 residues. From germline, CDR1 is SEHNR and CDR2 FQNEAQ (reference sequence). The CDR3 spells CASSSGFLVGEDTQYF. In DNA form, the CDR3 reads TGTGCCAGCAGCTCGGGCTTCTTGGTAGGGGAAGATACGCAGTATTTT. Drawing the rest from reference TRBV7-9 and TRBJ2-3, the complete variable domain is DTGVSQNPRHKITKRGQNVTFRCDPISEHNRLYWYRQTLGQGPEFLTYFQNEAQLEKSRLLSDRFSAERPKGSFSTLEIQRTEQGDSAMYLCASSSGFLVGEDTQYFGPGTRLTVL.

This clone came up once. The rearrangement joins TRBV10-2 to TRBJ2-5; TRBD1 aligns across 9 bases. The V gene's germline CDR1 is WSHSY and CDR2 SAAADI. V gave up 6 bases and J gave up 4 bases; unmatched junction bases: 3. CDR3 size: 13 residues. CDR3 in amino acids: CASSPTGGETQYF. The CDR3 DNA sequence: TGCGCCAGCAGCCCGACAGGGGGAGAGACCCAGTACTTC.

This clone has only a few counts. This rearrangement joins TRBV5-4 to TRBJ2-7, with 12 positions matching TRBD2. The CDR3 runs to 15 residues. Germline V gene data show CDR1 as SGHNT and CDR2 as YYREEE (reference sequence). The V segment lost 4 bases and the J segment 2 bases; nucleotides outside the gene matches: 4. CDR3 region: CASSPLAGGPYEQYF. The CDR3 nucleotides are TGTGCCAGCAGCCCGCTAGCGGGAGGGCCCTACGAGCAGTACTTC.

The J gene is TRBJ2-7, the V gene TRBV29-1; 8 bases map to TRBD2. The trim removed 2 bases at V and 3 bases at J, leaving 0 bases unmatched. The CDR3 is made up of 12 amino acids. The germline CDR1 and CDR2 sequences are SQVTM and ANQGSEA. CDR3 DNA sequence: TGCAGCGTTGAACTAGCGGGCTACGAGCAGTACTTC. The encoded protein is CSVELAGYEQYF.

The chain combines TRBV6-5 with TRBJ2-2; TRBD1 might be the D (6 bases). CDR3 length: 15 residues. The ends were cut back, 6 bases at V and 3 bases at J, with 14 bases in the middle. Per the germline V gene, CDR1 is MNHEY and CDR2 is SVGAGI. CDR3: CASREGDLDTGELFF. CDR3 DNA sequence: TGTGCCAGCAGAGAGGGGGACCTTGACACCGGGGAGCTGTTTTTT.

V is TRBV28 and J is TRBJ2-7; the D gene is possibly TRBD1 (6 bases). Trimming shortened V by 8 bases and J by 6 bases, and 17 bases separated the two germline ends. Germline lookup yields CDR1 MDHEN and CDR2 SYDVKM. This CDR3 is 13 amino acids long. CDR3 sequence reads: CASRGGRLVEQYF. The CDR3 bases are TGTGCCAGCCGAGGGGGTCGGCTAGTCGAGCAGTACTTC.

In this sample, this clone turned up once. This chain joins TRBV7-6 and TRBJ2-1; unclear D gene. Trimming pared 5 bases from V and 9 bases from J, leaving 11 bases between. Germline CDR1 reads SGHVS; CDR2 reads FNYEAQ. This CDR3 is 12 amino acids long. CDR3 in DNA: TGTGCCAGCAGCACCCTTCGAGCTGAGCAGTTCTTC. Translation: CASSTLRAEQFF.

The chain has TRBV18 and TRBJ1-1, with TRBD1 identical over 7 bases. V shed 0 bases, J shed 0 bases, and the junction held 7 bases outside the gene matches. Germline V lookup: CDR1 KGHSH, CDR2 LQKENI. The CDR3 totals 17 residues. CDR3 nucleotides: TGTGCCAGCTCACCACCGTTGGCAGGGGGTATGAACACTGAAGCTTTCTTT. It translates to CASSPPLAGGMNTEAFF.

V is TRBV6-5 and J is TRBJ2-5; 7 bases match TRBD2. Germline V lookup: CDR1 MNHEY, CDR2 SVGAGI. Trimming took 0 bases from V and 0 from J; bases not matched to a gene: 4. There are 16 residues in the CDR3. The CDR3 region has the DNA TGTGCCAGCAGTTACTCCCCGGGGAGGGACCAAGAGACCCAGTACTTC. Encoded protein: CASSYSPGRDQETQYF.